The 27 T cell receptor beta chains given below trace back to one sample, sequenced in a study of cytomegalovirus exposure and HLA in healthy donors. The PCR was carried out with 60 Vbeta primers and 13 Jbeta primers. Clones were read by immunoSEQ multiplex PCR, and TCRdb kept only the in-frame ones, dropping some. The table shows about 120,000 clones, with roughly 80% occurring only once. Sequenced material: PBMCs. Receptors were obtained from a woman in her forties in good health and CMV-seropositive.

The chain uses TRBV6-1 and TRBJ2-5; D might be TRBD1 (5 bases). Germline lookup yields CDR1 MNHNS and CDR2 SASEGT. V was shortened by 2 bases and J by 2 bases, with 12 bases between the two germline ends. The CDR3 loop spans 15 amino acids. The CDR3 DNA is TGTGCCAGCAGTGAACAGTCAGGGATTCAAGAGACCCAGTACTTC. Amino acids: CASSEQSGIQETQYF.

This chain connects TRBV5-5 to TRBJ2-7; TRBD2 matches 7 bases. CDR3 size: 13 residues. Germline CDR1 is SGHKS and CDR2 is YYEKEE (reference sequence). The J segment lost 2 bases and the V segment lost 1 base, leaving 0 bases of the junction unmatched. The CDR3 region has the DNA TGTGCCAGCAGCTTGCGGGGGGCCTACGAGCAGTACTTC. The encoded protein is CASSLRGAYEQYF.

J is TRBJ2-1 and V is TRBV11-2; 11 bases are a match to TRBD2. Trimming cost V 5 bases and J 4 bases; bases outside gene matches: 4. The CDR3 consists of 15 residues. The germline V gene encodes CDR1 SGHAT and CDR2 FQNNGV. The CDR3 region is CASSLGLAGYNEQFF. DNA for the CDR3: TGTGCCAGCAGCCTCGGACTAGCGGGTTACAATGAGCAGTTCTTC.

This clone is a singleton in its sample. This chain joins TRBV27 and TRBJ2-3; 14 nucleotides agree with TRBD2. This CDR3 spans 19 amino acids. The V and J ends lost 3 bases and 6 bases, in that order; junction bases with no gene match: 14. Germline V CDR1 and CDR2: MNHEY, SMNVEV (reference sequence). The CDR3 bases are TGTGCCAGCAGTTTCCGACTAGCGGGAGGGCCCTCGGGGGCGGATACGCAGTATTTT. Its translation is CASSFRLAGGPSGADTQYF.

The chain combines TRBV2 with TRBJ1-6, with D hard to call. From germline, CDR1 is SNHLY and CDR2 FYNNEI. The V end lost 6 bases, the J end lost 9 bases, and 6 bases lay between the germline ends. This CDR3 spans 11 amino acids. The CDR3, as DNA: TGTGCCAGCAGAACCGGTTCACCCCTCCACTTT. Translated, it gives CASRTGSPLHF.

The rearrangement uses TRBV5-1 and TRBJ2-7; tentatively, D is TRBD1 (7 bases). The CDR3 is 15 amino acids. CDR1 SGHRS and CDR2 YFSETQ come from the germline V gene. Trimming cost V 1 base and J 4 bases, with 15 bases left between them. The CDR3 sequence is CASSLWSQGGYEQYF. The CDR3 DNA is TGCGCCAGCAGCTTGTGGAGCCAGGGGGGTTACGAGCAGTACTTC. The variable domain in full, completed from reference TRBV5-1 and TRBJ2-7, reads KAGVTQTPRYLIKTRGQQVTLSCSPISGHRSVSWYQQTPGQGLQFLFEYFSETQRNKGNFPGRFSGRQFSNSRSEMNVSTLELGDSALYLCASSLWSQGGYEQYFGPGTRLTVT.

V and J are TRBV4-1 and TRBJ2-7; tentatively, D is TRBD1 (6 bases). V was pared by 4 bases and J by 6 bases, with 19 bases between. The CDR3 length is 15 residues. The V gene's germline CDR1 is MGHRA and CDR2 YSYEKL. For the CDR3, the DNA is TGCGCCAGCAGCCGGGGACCGGGACAAAGATCCGAGCAGTACTTC. The encoded protein is CASSRGPGQRSEQYF.

The chain couples TRBV5-4 to TRBJ2-1; 8 bases fit TRBD2. The germline V gene has CDR1 SGHNT and CDR2 YYREEE (reference sequence). The CDR3 sequence is 15 residues long. J was trimmed by 8 bases and V by 4 bases; bases with no gene match: 11. CDR3 nucleotide sequence: TGTGCCAGCAGCCCTACCGGGACTAGTCGAGATGAGCAGTTCTTC. It yields the protein CASSPTGTSRDEQFF.

The chain carries TRBV9 and TRBJ1-3; D is possibly TRBD1 (6 bases). Germline V gene data show CDR1 as SGDLS and CDR2 as YYNGEE. The CDR3 is 14 amino acids. V lost 6 bases, J lost 1 base, and 11 bases lay in between. The DNA for the CDR3 is TGTGCCAGCACCCAGGGGTTTTCTGGAAACACCATATATTTT. Translation: CASTQGFSGNTIYF.

Worth noting for this clone: The junction and the germline gene differ at one end; a read error may be behind it. The chain employs TRBV5-6 and TRBJ2-5; 9 bases are a match to TRBD1. This CDR3 is built from 15 residues. Per germline, CDR1 SGHDT and CDR2 YYEEEE. The CDR3 region is CAGSLEQGAIETQYF. The CDR3 region has the DNA TGTGCCGGCAGCTTGGAACAGGGGGCTATAGAGACCCAGTACTTC.

The chain links TRBV18 to TRBJ2-5; 11 nucleotides line up with TRBD1. The CDR3 loop spans 15 amino acids. CDR1 is KGHSH, CDR2 LQKENI, per germline. V shed 3 bases and J 4 bases; nucleotides not matched to a gene: 4. CDR3 amino acids: CASSPKDRGRETQYF. The CDR3 DNA sequence: TGTGCCAGCTCACCCAAGGACAGGGGGCGAGAGACCCAGTACTTC.

This clone was recorded only once. The V call is TRBV6-1, the J call TRBJ1-5; 9 positions match TRBD1. The length of the CDR3 is 13 residues. After removal of 2 bases from V and 16 bases from J, the junction contained 9 bases not matched to a gene. Germline values: CDR1 MNHNS, CDR2 SASEGT. The CDR3, as DNA: TGTGCCAGCAGTGAAAGGGGGGACAGGGAGCGACATTTT. Protein: CASSERGDRERHF.

This chain uses TRBV29-1 with TRBJ1-1, with D possibly being TRBD1 (6 bases). V shed 6 bases and J shed 7 bases, with 12 bases lying between them. Germline values: CDR1 SQVTM, CDR2 ANQGSEA. The CDR3 sequence is 11 residues long. This CDR3 reads CSVERGNEAFF. Written as DNA, the CDR3 is TGCAGCGTCGAGAGGGGGAATGAAGCTTTCTTT. Full variable domain (missing parts from reference TRBV29-1 and TRBJ1-1): SAVISQKPSRDICQRGTSLTIQCQVDSQVTMMFWYRQQPGQSLTLIATANQGSEATYESGFVIDKFPISRPNLTFSTLTVSNMSPEDSSIYLCSVERGNEAFFGQGTRLTVV.

The chain couples TRBV11-2 to TRBJ2-7; TRBD2 agrees at 12 bases. Germline trimming cut 5 bases from V and 3 bases from J; bases unmatched to any gene: 2. Germline V gives CDR1 SGHAT, CDR2 FQNNGV. This CDR3 has 14 amino acids. The CDR3 reads CASSRTSGVYEQYF. In nucleotides, the CDR3 is TGTGCCAGCAGCCGGACTAGCGGGGTCTACGAGCAGTACTTC.

The rearrangement joins TRBV11-3 to TRBJ1-1, with D uncertain. The CDR3 spans 13 residues. Per germline, CDR1 SGHNT and CDR2 YENEEA. Between the trimmed V and J ends, which lost 3 bases and 2 bases, there was a span of 7 bases. The CDR3 DNA is TGTGCCAGCAGCTTTGGCCATAACACTGAAGCTTTCTTT. Translation gives CASSFGHNTEAFF.

This rearrangement joins TRBV11-2 to TRBJ1-2, with TRBD1 as a possible D gene (6 bases). V was clipped by 2 bases and J by 4 bases, with 8 bases between them. The germline V gene encodes CDR1 SGHAT and CDR2 FQNNGV. The CDR3 spans 13 residues. CDR3 bases: TGTGCCAGCAGCTTAAGCAGGGGCTATGGCTACACCTTC. This gives the protein CASSLSRGYGYTF.

V and J are TRBV5-1 and TRBJ1-4; no firm D call. The germline V gene has CDR1 SGHRS and CDR2 YFSETQ. The CDR3 loop spans 15 amino acids. V was shortened by 4 bases and J by 6 bases, with 16 bases between the two germline ends. The CDR3 sequence: CASSPLPQQDEKLFF. The CDR3 nucleotides read TGCGCCAGCAGCCCCCTCCCGCAGCAGGATGAAAAACTGTTTTTT.

The genes are TRBV6-1 and TRBJ2-2; TRBD1 matches at 9 bases. In germline, CDR1 is MNHNS, CDR2 SASEGT. The junction had 8 bases not matched to a gene; V was cut back by 7 bases and J by 5 bases. This CDR3 has 15 residues. In DNA form, the CDR3 reads TGTGCCAGCACCTTGGACAGGGGAGGGACCGGGGAGCTGTTTTTT. Encoded protein: CASTLDRGGTGELFF.

Comment on this clone: Relative to the germline gene, one junction end is altered; a read error may explain this. The same CDR3 can be traced to other DNA sequences in this sample. The rearrangement links TRBV14 to TRBJ1-6, with 10 bases aligning to TRBD1. The CDR3 extends over 19 amino acids. Germline CDR1 reads SGHDN; CDR2 reads FVKESK. CDR3 protein: CASSQDDSTGGSYNSPLHF. Here the CDR3 DNA reads TGTGCCAGCAGCCAAGATGATTCGACAGGGGGCTCCTATAATTCCCCCCTCCACTTT.

The V gene is TRBV4-3, the J gene TRBJ2-3; 10 bases agree with TRBD2. This CDR3 is built from 18 residues. V gave up 4 bases and J gave up 9 bases; unmatched junction bases: 19. Looked up from germline, CDR1 is LGHNA and CDR2 is YSLEER. The chain's CDR3 is CASSLQVMGLAPHWTQYF. The CDR3 nucleotides read TGCGCCAGCAGCCTCCAGGTCATGGGACTAGCGCCTCATTGGACGCAGTATTTT.

The J gene is TRBJ1-5, the V gene TRBV2; D is unclear. CDR3 size: 11 residues. V dropped 5 bases and J dropped 5 bases, with 4 bases sitting between them. Looked up from germline, CDR1 is SNHLY and CDR2 is FYNNEI. The DNA for the CDR3 is TGTGCCAGCAGTCTTGATCAGCCCCAGCATTTT. Translated, it gives CASSLDQPQHF. The full variable domain, in which reference TRBV2 and TRBJ1-5 provide the parts outside the CDR3, is EPEVTQTPSHQVTQMGQEVILRCVPISNHLYFYWYRQILGQKVEFLVSFYNNEISEKSEIFDDQFSVERPDGSNFTLKIRSTKLEDSAMYFCASSLDQPQHFGDGTRLSIL.

The chain uses TRBV4-2 and TRBJ2-1, with 7 bases matching TRBD2. Trimming took 0 bases from V and 0 from J; bases not matched to a gene: 5. Germline V gene sequence: CDR1 LGHNA, CDR2 YNFKEQ. CDR3 length equals 17 residues. This CDR3 is CASSQDPSGGSYNEQFF. In DNA, the CDR3 is TGTGCCAGCAGCCAAGATCCTAGCGGAGGCTCCTACAATGAGCAGTTCTTC.

This sequence joins TRBV7-8 and TRBJ1-1, with 7 positions matching TRBD1. The V gene's germline CDR1 is SGHVS and CDR2 FQNEAQ. The J segment lost 2 bases and the V segment lost 7 bases, leaving 4 bases of the junction unmatched. CDR3 length: 13 residues. CDR3 in DNA: TGTGCCAGCATAGACAGGGAAAACACTGAAGCTTTCTTT. This sequence encodes CASIDRENTEAFF.

In its sample, this clone was seen once. The chain uses TRBV25-1 and TRBJ1-5; D gene unclear. This CDR3 has 12 residues. Between the trimmed V and J ends, which lost 3 bases and 11 bases, there was a span of 11 bases. The germline V gene encodes CDR1 MGHDK and CDR2 SYGVNS. The CDR3 protein is CASSDLGHTQHF. Here the CDR3 DNA reads TGTGCCAGCAGTGACCTAGGCCATACCCAGCATTTT. The entire variable domain, with the rest obtained from reference TRBV25-1 and TRBJ1-5, is as follows: EADIYQTPRYLVIGTGKKITLECSQTMGHDKMYWYQQDPGMELHLIHYSYGVNSTEKGDLSSESTVSRIRTEHFPLTLESARPSHTSQYLCASSDLGHTQHFGDGTRLSIL.

V and J are TRBV7-2 and TRBJ1-6; a weak D match, TRBD1 (5 bases). The V end lost 4 bases, the J end lost 10 bases, and 20 bases lay between the germline ends. CDR3 length: 16 residues. Germline V gene data show CDR1 as SGHTA and CDR2 as FQGNSA. The CDR3 nucleotides are TGTGCCAGCAGCTGGAAGTTGGGGGGAGGAGGATCACCCCTCCACTTT. This sequence encodes CASSWKLGGGGSPLHF.

J is TRBJ1-5 and V is TRBV15; D is possibly TRBD1 (5 bases). The CDR3 has 13 amino acids. With 8 bases removed from V and 6 bases from J, the gap between germline ends came to 14 bases. CDR1 and CDR2 (germline): LNHNV, YYDKDF (reference sequence). The CDR3 DNA reads as TGTGCCACCGGGGCCCGGCGAGGTCAGCCCCAGCATTTT. It is translated as CATGARRGQPQHF.

The gene calls are TRBV19 and TRBJ1-5, with D possibly being TRBD1 (6 bases). V dropped 7 bases and J dropped 5 bases, with 15 bases sitting between them. Germline V CDR1 and CDR2: LNHDA, SQIVND (reference sequence). The CDR3 consists of 14 residues. CDR3 nucleotides: TGTGCCAGTAAGGACAGTCGGCAGGATCAGCCCCAGCATTTT. This encodes CASKDSRQDQPQHF.